Below are 15 T cell receptor beta chains sequenced from a single sample in a study of blood T cell repertoires in COVID-19. The table came from immunoSEQ multiplex PCR; TCRdb's copy has only in-frame clones and leaves some out. The data hold some 500,000 clones, with 85% to 90% observed a single time. Sequencing used peripheral blood. These receptors originate from a woman aged 45-65 years with COVID-19, enrolled during active disease.

The rearrangement links TRBV4-2 to TRBJ2-2, with D unclear. This CDR3 comprises 15 residues. Germline V gene sequence: CDR1 LGHNA, CDR2 YNFKEQ. The V and J ends lost 3 bases and 6 bases respectively, with 14 bases between them. The CDR3 nucleotides read TGTGCCAGCAGCCACCTACTCCGGCGGTCCGGGGAGCTGTTTTTT. Protein product: CASSHLLRRSGELFF.

This clone turned up a few times. This chain connects TRBV7-3 to TRBJ2-3, with D possibly being TRBD2 (6 bases). Trimming removed 5 bases at V and 1 base at J, with 10 bases between. The germline gives CDR1 SGHTA, CDR2 FQGTGA. The CDR3 consists of 14 residues. This CDR3 is CASSRSGGTDTQYF. The CDR3 DNA sequence: TGTGCCAGCAGCCGTTCGGGGGGCACAGATACGCAGTATTTT.

This chain connects TRBV30 to TRBJ1-4; maybe TRBD1 (6 bases). Trimming stripped 0 bases from V and 7 bases from J, with 15 bases between. Germline CDR1 GTSNPN, CDR2 SVGIG (reference sequence). This CDR3 is built from 15 residues. CDR3 nucleotide sequence: TGTGCCTGGAGTGTACTGGGGGGGGCGAGTGAAAAACTGTTTTTT. Its translation is CAWSVLGGASEKLFF.

This clone has a single count. The CDR3 DNA follows: TGTGCCAGCAGTTTAACAGCGGCCCGGGGGCAGTTCTTC. Its protein is CASSLTAARGQFF. The genes are TRBV28 and TRBJ2-1, with a weak D call TRBD2 (5 bases). Germline CDR1 reads MDHEN; CDR2 reads SYDVKM. The CDR3 length is 13 residues. V was clipped by 2 bases and J by 12 bases, with 14 bases between them.

The rearrangement uses TRBV5-4 and TRBJ2-3; TRBD1 is a possible D gene (6 bases). Per germline, CDR1 SGHNT and CDR2 YYREEE (reference sequence). The length of the CDR3 is 14 residues. The ends were cut back, 4 bases at V and 1 base at J, with 10 bases in the middle. The DNA for the CDR3 is TGTGCCAGCAGCCCTGGACAGCGCACAGATACGCAGTATTTT. Its translation is CASSPGQRTDTQYF.

The chain is built from TRBV3-1 (or the pseudogene TRBV3-2) and TRBJ2-1; 12 bases align to TRBD2. CDR1 and CDR2 from the germline V gene are LGHDT and YNNKEL (reference sequence). This CDR3 region has 16 residues. V shed 1 base, J shed 8 bases, and the junction held 6 bases outside the gene matches. The CDR3 region has the DNA TGTGCCAGCAGCCAAGGCCTGCTAGCGGGGGGGGATGAGCAGTTCTTC. Translation: CASSQGLLAGGDEQFF.

The V call is TRBV7-9, the J call TRBJ1-2; D remains ambiguous. The V and J ends lost 1 base and 6 bases respectively, with 3 bases between them. This CDR3 is built from 11 residues. Germline V lookup: CDR1 SEHNR, CDR2 FQNEAQ (reference sequence). The chain's CDR3 is CASSLDNGYTF. CDR3 nucleotide sequence: TGTGCCAGCAGCTTAGATAATGGCTACACCTTC.

The chain carries TRBV5-4 and TRBJ2-7; a weak D match, TRBD2 (7 bases). This CDR3 region has 14 residues. Germline V lookup: CDR1 SGHNT, CDR2 YYREEE (reference sequence). The V end lost 1 base, the J end lost 7 bases, and 15 bases lay between the germline ends. The CDR3 region is CASSLRGGLGEQYF. Written as DNA, the CDR3 is TGTGCCAGCAGCTTGAGGGGGGGCCTCGGAGAGCAGTACTTC.

The V and J genes are TRBV27 and TRBJ2-7; TRBD1 matches 8 bases. Looked up from germline, CDR1 is MNHEY and CDR2 is SMNVEV (reference sequence). Trimming cost V 4 bases and J 4 bases; bases outside gene matches: 9. The CDR3 is 15 amino acids. This chain's CDR3 is CASSSLTGVQYEQYF. CDR3 in DNA: TGTGCCAGCAGTTCCCTGACAGGGGTACAGTACGAGCAGTACTTC.

The rearrangement joins TRBV2 to TRBJ1-2; TRBD1 agrees at 7 bases. This CDR3 is built from 12 residues. Trimming took 8 bases from V and 4 from J; bases not matched to a gene: 4. Germline CDR1 SNHLY, CDR2 FYNNEI. This CDR3 reads CASSDRAYGYTF. CDR3 in DNA: TGTGCCAGCTCCGACAGGGCCTATGGCTACACCTTC.

This clone was detected a few times. The rearrangement links TRBV30 to TRBJ1-1, with D tentatively TRBD1 (5 bases). V was trimmed by 0 bases and J by 7 bases, leaving 9 bases between them. Germline V gives CDR1 GTSNPN, CDR2 SVGIG (reference sequence). This CDR3 spans 12 amino acids. CDR3 DNA: TGTGCCTGGAGTGTAAACAGGTTTGAAGCTTTCTTT. Amino acids: CAWSVNRFEAFF.

The chain uses TRBV27 and TRBJ2-3; TRBD2 matches at 8 bases. The CDR3 totals 15 residues. The J segment lost 1 base and the V segment lost 5 bases, leaving 5 bases of the junction unmatched. Per the germline V gene, CDR1 is MNHEY and CDR2 is SMNVEV (reference sequence). The CDR3 sequence: CASSILSGGTDTQYF. In DNA, the CDR3 is TGTGCCAGCAGTATTCTTAGCGGGGGCACAGATACGCAGTATTTT.

The chain carries TRBV6-5 and TRBJ1-3; 7 positions agree with TRBD1. The V gene end was trimmed by 8 bases and the J gene end by 0 bases; junction bases not matched to a gene: 7. The V gene's germline CDR1 is MNHEY and CDR2 SVGAGI. The CDR3 is 15 residues long. In nucleotides, the CDR3 is TGTGCCAGCGCAGGGGGTAAAAACTCTGGAAACACCATATATTTT. It encodes CASAGGKNSGNTIYF.

The V gene is TRBV30, the J gene TRBJ2-2; D perhaps matches TRBD2 (6 bases). Germline lookup yields CDR1 GTSNPN and CDR2 SVGIG (reference sequence). Trimming took 0 bases from V and 6 from J, leaving 14 bases between them. This CDR3 region has 15 residues. The CDR3 region has the DNA TGTGCCTGGAGTGTTGGCGGCGGGGAGGCCGGGGAGCTGTTTTTT. Translation: CAWSVGGGEAGELFF. The complete variable domain, with remaining parts taken from reference TRBV30 and TRBJ2-2, reads SQTIHQWPATLVQPVGSPLSLECTVEGTSNPNLYWYRQAAGRGLQLLFYSVGIGQISSEVPQNLSASRPQDRQFILSSKKLLLSDSGFYLCAWSVGGGEAGELFFGEGSRLTVL.

The V call is TRBV5-4, the J call TRBJ2-7; 10 bases match TRBD2. CDR1 SGHNT and CDR2 YYREEE come from the germline V gene (reference sequence). CDR3 length: 18 residues. J was trimmed by 0 bases and V by 0 bases; bases with no gene match: 9. This CDR3 reads CASSLGISSGGTSYEQYF. The CDR3 DNA reads as TGTGCCAGCAGCTTGGGCATAAGTAGCGGGGGGACCTCCTACGAGCAGTACTTC.